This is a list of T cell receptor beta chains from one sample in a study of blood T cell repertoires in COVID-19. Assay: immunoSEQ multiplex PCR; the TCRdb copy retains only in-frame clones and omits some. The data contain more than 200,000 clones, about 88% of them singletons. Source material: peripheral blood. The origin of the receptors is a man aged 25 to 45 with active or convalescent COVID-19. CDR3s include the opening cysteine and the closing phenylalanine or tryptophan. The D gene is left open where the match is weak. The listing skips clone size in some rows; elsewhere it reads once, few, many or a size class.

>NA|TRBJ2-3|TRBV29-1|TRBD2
CSVSEAGIYTDTQYF
TGCAGCGTTAGTGAAGCGGGGATCTACACAGATACGCAGTATTTT
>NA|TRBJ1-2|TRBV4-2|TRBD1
CASSHPGQGAGINYGYTF
TGTGCCAGCAGCCACCCCGGACAGGGGGCGGGAATCAACTATGGCTACACCTTC
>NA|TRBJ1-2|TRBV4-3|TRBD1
CASSQDPGQANGYTF
TGCGCCAGCAGCCAGGACCCGGGACAGGCAAATGGCTACACCTTC
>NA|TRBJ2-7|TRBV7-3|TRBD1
CASSFGTGDEQYF
TGTGCCAGCAGCTTCGGGACAGGGGACGAGCAGTACTTC
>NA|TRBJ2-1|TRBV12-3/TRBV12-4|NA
CASSLGQYNEQFF
TGTGCCAGCAGTCTAGGACAGTACAATGAGCAGTTCTTC
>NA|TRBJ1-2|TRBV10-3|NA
CAINGLDGTTSGYTF
TGTGCCATCAATGGGTTAGACGGAACTACCTCCGGCTACACCTTC
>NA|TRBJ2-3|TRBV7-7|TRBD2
CASSQSGVTDTQYF
TGTGCCAGCAGCCAGAGCGGGGTCACAGATACGCAGTATTTT
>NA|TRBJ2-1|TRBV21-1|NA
CASSKVRDKSSYNEQFF
TGTGCCAGCAGCAAAGTCCGGGACAAGAGCTCCTACAATGAGCAGTTCTTC
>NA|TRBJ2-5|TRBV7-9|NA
CASSPPGSGRGHQETQYF
TGTGCCAGCAGCCCACCCGGTTCGGGCAGGGGCCACCAAGAGACCCAGTACTTC
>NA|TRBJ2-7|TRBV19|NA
CASSTQGEGYEQYF
TGTGCCAGTAGTACACAGGGGGAGGGCTACGAGCAGTACTTC
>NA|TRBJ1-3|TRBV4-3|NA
CASSLQIQGFSGNTIYF
TGCGCCAGCAGCCTTCAAATCCAGGGTTTCTCTGGAAACACCATATATTTT
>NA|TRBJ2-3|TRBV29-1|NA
CSVRQDTQYF
TGCAGCGTTCGTCAGGATACGCAGTATTTT
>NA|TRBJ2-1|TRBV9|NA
CASSVAGTYNEQFF
TGTGCCAGCAGCGTAGCGGGGACCTACAATGAGCAGTTCTTC
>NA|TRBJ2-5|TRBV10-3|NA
CAISEYRETQYF
TGTGCCATCAGTGAGTACAGGGAGACCCAGTACTTC
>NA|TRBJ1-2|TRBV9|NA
CASSVEPWGRASGYTF
TGTGCCAGCAGCGTAGAACCGTGGGGCAGGGCCAGCGGCTACACCTTC
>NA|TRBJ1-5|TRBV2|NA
CASGRVNQPQHF
TGTGCCAGCGGGAGGGTAAATCAGCCCCAGCATTTT
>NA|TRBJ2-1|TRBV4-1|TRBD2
CASSRSLELAGGDEQFF
TGCGCCAGCAGCCGAAGTTTGGAACTAGCGGGGGGGGATGAGCAGTTCTTC
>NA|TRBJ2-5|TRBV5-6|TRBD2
CASTAGGTLLTQYF
TGTGCCAGCACGGCGGGGGGGACCTTATTGACCCAGTACTTC
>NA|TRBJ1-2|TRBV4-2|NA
CASSQDEGWGYTF
TGTGCCAGCAGCCAAGATGAGGGTTGGGGCTACACCTTC
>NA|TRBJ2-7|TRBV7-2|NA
CASSLESGSYEQYF
TGTGCCAGCAGCTTAGAATCGGGTTCCTACGAGCAGTACTTC
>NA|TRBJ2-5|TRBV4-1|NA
CASSQTGIQTQYF
TGCGCCAGCAGCCAAACGGGAATACAGACCCAGTACTTC
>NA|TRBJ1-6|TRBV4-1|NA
CASSQRQLNNSPLHF
TGCGCCAGCAGCCAAAGACAGCTCAATAATTCACCCCTCCACTTT
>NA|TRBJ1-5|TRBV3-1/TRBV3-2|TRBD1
CASSAGTVGNQPQHF
TGTGCCAGCAGCGCAGGGACAGTGGGCAATCAGCCCCAGCATTTT
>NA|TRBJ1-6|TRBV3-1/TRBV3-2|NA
CASSQGSFTGFPNSPLHF
TGTGCCAGCAGCCAAGGATCTTTCACAGGGTTCCCAAATTCACCCCTCCACTTT
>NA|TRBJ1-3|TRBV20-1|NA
CSATESGNTIYF
TGCAGTGCTACTGAGAGTGGAAACACCATATATTTT
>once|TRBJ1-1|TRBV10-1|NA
CASSESGAQAFF
TGCGCCAGCAGTGAGTCGGGGGCGCAGGCTTTCTTT
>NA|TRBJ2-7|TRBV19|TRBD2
CASSATGGTHEQYF
TGTGCCAGTAGTGCCACGGGGGGTACCCACGAGCAGTACTTC
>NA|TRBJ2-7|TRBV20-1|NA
CSASSPYYEQYF
TGCAGTGCTAGTTCCCCTTACTACGAGCAGTACTTC
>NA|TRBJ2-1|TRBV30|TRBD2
CAWTGGNEQFF
TGTGCCTGGACGGGGGGCAATGAGCAGTTCTTC
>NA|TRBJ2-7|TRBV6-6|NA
CASRHREYEQYF
TGTGCCAGCAGACACAGGGAATACGAGCAGTACTTC
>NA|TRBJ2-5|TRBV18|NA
CASAPAVQETQYF
TGTGCCAGCGCTCCAGCGGTACAAGAGACCCAGTACTTC
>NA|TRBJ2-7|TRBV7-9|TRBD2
CASSLTSGASYEQYF
TGTGCCAGCAGCCTGACTAGCGGGGCTTCCTACGAGCAGTACTTC
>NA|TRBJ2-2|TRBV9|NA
CASSDVWGDTGELFF
TGTGCCAGCAGCGACGTCTGGGGAGACACCGGGGAGCTGTTTTTT
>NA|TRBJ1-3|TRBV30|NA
CAWRDETGDSGNTIYF
TGTGCCTGGAGGGACGAGACAGGCGACTCTGGAAACACCATATATTTT
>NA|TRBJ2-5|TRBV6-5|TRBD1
CASSYGTGFLETQYF
TGTGCCAGCAGTTACGGGACAGGGTTTTTGGAGACCCAGTACTTC
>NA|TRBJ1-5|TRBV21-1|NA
CASSKAMDSDNQPQHF
TGTGCCAGCAGCAAAGCGATGGACAGTGACAATCAGCCCCAGCATTTT
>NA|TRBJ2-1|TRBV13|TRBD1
CASSWGQGRSEQFF
TGTGCCAGCAGCTGGGGACAGGGCCGCAGTGAGCAGTTCTTC
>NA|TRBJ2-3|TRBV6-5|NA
CASSYGLLSTDTQYF
TGTGCCAGCAGTTATGGGCTTCTTAGCACAGATACGCAGTATTTT
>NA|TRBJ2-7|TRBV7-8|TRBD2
CASSLGTSGGTYEQYF
TGTGCCAGCAGCTTAGGGACTAGCGGGGGGACCTACGAGCAGTACTTC
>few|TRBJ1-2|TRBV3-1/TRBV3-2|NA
CASSQVRGAGGYTF
TGTGCCAGCAGCCAAGTTCGGGGGGCCGGCGGCTACACCTTC
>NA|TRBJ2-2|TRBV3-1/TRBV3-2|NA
CASSQDRTGELFF
TGTGCCAGCAGCCAAGATCGCACCGGGGAGCTGTTTTTT
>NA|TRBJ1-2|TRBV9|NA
CASSTGGEAGYTF
TGTGCCAGCAGCACGGGGGGGGAAGCTGGCTACACCTTC
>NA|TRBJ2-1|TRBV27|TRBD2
CASSLGGFNNEQFF
TGTGCCAGCAGTCTCGGGGGGTTTAACAATGAGCAGTTCTTC
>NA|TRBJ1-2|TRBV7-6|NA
CASSDPQVNGYTF
TGTGCCAGCAGCGACCCCCAGGTTAATGGCTACACCTTC
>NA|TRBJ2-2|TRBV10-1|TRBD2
CASSPSGPGELFF
TGCGCCAGCAGTCCTAGCGGCCCCGGGGAGCTGTTTTTT
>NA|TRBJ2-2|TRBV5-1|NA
CASSGEGQRTGELFF
TGCGCCAGCAGCGGGGAGGGACAACGCACCGGGGAGCTGTTTTTT
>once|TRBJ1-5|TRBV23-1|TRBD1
CASSLTGGQPQHF
TGCGCCAGCAGTCTAACAGGGGGGCAGCCCCAGCATTTT
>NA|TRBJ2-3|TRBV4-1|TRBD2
CASSQTSGGWDTQYF
TGCGCCAGCAGCCAGACTAGCGGGGGGTGGGATACGCAGTATTTT
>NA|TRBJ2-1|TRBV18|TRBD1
CASSPRDRDGGEQFF
TGTGCCAGCTCACCCCGGGACAGGGATGGAGGTGAGCAGTTCTTC
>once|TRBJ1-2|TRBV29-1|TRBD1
CSARDRLNYGYTF
TGCAGCGCCCGGGACAGGTTAAACTATGGCTACACCTTC
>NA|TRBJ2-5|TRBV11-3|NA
CASSRGEGETQYF
TGTGCCAGCAGCAGGGGGGAGGGAGAGACCCAGTACTTC
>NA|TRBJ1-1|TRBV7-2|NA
CASSAGRANTEAFF
TGTGCCAGCAGCGCCGGGAGGGCGAACACTGAAGCTTTCTTT